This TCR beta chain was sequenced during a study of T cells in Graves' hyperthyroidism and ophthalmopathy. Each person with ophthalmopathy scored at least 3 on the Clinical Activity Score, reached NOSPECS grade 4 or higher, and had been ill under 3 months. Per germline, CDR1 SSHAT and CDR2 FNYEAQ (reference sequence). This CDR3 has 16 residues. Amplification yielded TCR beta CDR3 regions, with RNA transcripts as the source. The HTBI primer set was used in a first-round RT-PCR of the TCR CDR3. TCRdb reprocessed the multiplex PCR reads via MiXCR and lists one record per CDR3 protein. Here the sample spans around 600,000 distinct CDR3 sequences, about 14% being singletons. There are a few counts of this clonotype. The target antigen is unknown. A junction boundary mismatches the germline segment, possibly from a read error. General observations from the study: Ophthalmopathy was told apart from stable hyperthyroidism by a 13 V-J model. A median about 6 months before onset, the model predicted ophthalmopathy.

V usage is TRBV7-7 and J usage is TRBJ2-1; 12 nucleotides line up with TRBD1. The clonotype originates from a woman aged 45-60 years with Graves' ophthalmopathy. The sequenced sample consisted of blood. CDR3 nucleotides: TGTGCTAGCAGCTTAGCGGGACAGGGGGCAATTGATGAGCAGTTCTTC. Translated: CASSLAGQGAIDEQFF.